What follows are 26 T cell receptor beta chains derived from one specimen sequenced in a study of blood T cell repertoires in COVID-19. Assay used: immunoSEQ multiplex PCR; TCRdb lists only in-frame clones, some missing. The sample has about 190,000 clones; around four fifths are singletons. The sample consisted of peripheral blood. These receptors were collected from a woman aged 40 to 50 with acute or convalescent COVID-19.

V is TRBV9 and J is TRBJ1-3; 8 positions agree with TRBD1. The CDR3 spans 16 residues. The ends lost 4 bases at V and 3 bases at J; junction bases unmatched: 9. In germline, CDR1 is SGDLS, CDR2 YYNGEE. The CDR3: CASSPQTGANGNTIYF. The CDR3 DNA follows: TGTGCCAGCAGCCCACAGACAGGGGCCAATGGAAACACCATATATTTT.

The gene calls are TRBV19 and TRBJ1-5, with D unclear. The CDR3 consists of 13 residues. The V end lost 4 bases, the J end lost 2 bases, and 6 bases lay between the germline ends. The germline V gene has CDR1 LNHDA and CDR2 SQIVND (reference sequence). CDR3 DNA sequence: TGTGCCAGTAGTAATCCGGGCAATCAGCCCCAGCATTTT. It translates to CASSNPGNQPQHF.

The chain has TRBV5-1 and TRBJ1-6, with TRBD1 matching 8 bases. The CDR3 is made up of 14 amino acids. CDR1 is SGHRS, CDR2 YFSETQ, per germline. With 1 base clipped from V and 8 bases from J, the junction kept 2 bases outside the gene matches. This CDR3 reads CASSLSGGDSPLHF. The CDR3 nucleotides are TGCGCCAGCAGCTTGTCAGGGGGCGATTCACCCCTCCACTTT.

The V and J genes are TRBV12-3 or TRBV12-4 and TRBJ2-1; D unclear. The CDR3 spans 11 residues. Trimming stripped 6 bases from V and 8 bases from J, with 8 bases between. CDR3 sequence: CASSRFDEQFF. The CDR3 nucleotides are TGTGCCAGCAGCCGGTTTGATGAGCAGTTCTTC.

V and J are TRBV19 and TRBJ2-3; 7 positions agree with TRBD1. This CDR3 is built from 13 residues. The V gene's germline CDR1 is LNHDA and CDR2 SQIVND (reference sequence). Trimming removed 4 bases from V and 8 bases from J; junction bases left unmatched: 6. The CDR3 protein is CASSTTGASTQYF. As DNA, the CDR3 is TGTGCCAGTAGTACCACAGGGGCAAGTACGCAGTATTTT. Based on the CDR3 plus reference TRBV19 and TRBJ2-3, the full variable domain is DGGITQSPKYLFRKEGQNVTLSCEQNLNHDAMYWYRQDPGQGLRLIYYSQIVNDFQKGDIAEGYSVSREKKESFPLTVTSAQKNPTAFYLCASSTTGASTQYFGPGTRLTVL.

This chain uses TRBV27 with TRBJ2-3; D perhaps matches TRBD2 (6 bases). The CDR3 is 13 residues long. The V gene lost 8 bases and the J gene lost 2 bases, with 11 bases spanning the gap. In germline, CDR1 is MNHEY, CDR2 SMNVEV (reference sequence). The chain's CDR3 is CASGRQITDTQYF. The CDR3 DNA reads TGTGCCAGCGGGAGGCAAATCACAGATACGCAGTATTTT.

The chain's CDR3 is CASSGHRGHDSGANVLTF. The CDR3 DNA sequence: TGTGCCAGCAGCGGGCACAGGGGGCATGACTCTGGGGCCAACGTCCTGACTTTC. The genes are TRBV11-3 and TRBJ2-6; 9 bases agree with TRBD1. The CDR3 has 18 amino acids. CDR1 and CDR2 (germline): SGHNT, YENEEA. Unmatched junction bases numbered 8, after V lost 5 bases and J lost 0 bases.

The chain uses TRBV27 and TRBJ2-7; D perhaps matches TRBD1 (6 bases). Between the trimmed V and J ends, which lost 2 bases and 2 bases, there was a span of 10 bases. The length of the CDR3 is 14 residues. The germline V gene encodes CDR1 MNHEY and CDR2 SMNVEV (reference sequence). Here the CDR3 DNA reads TGTGCCAGCAGTTTACTCGGACAGACCTACGAGCAGTACTTC. Translated: CASSLLGQTYEQYF.

The chain uses TRBV27 and TRBJ2-1, with unresolved D. V was clipped by 8 bases and J by 1 base, with 12 bases between them. CDR1 is MNHEY, CDR2 SMNVEV, per germline (reference sequence). The CDR3 contains 14 residues. The CDR3 loop is CASAAVTSYNEQFF. DNA for the CDR3: TGTGCCAGCGCGGCAGTAACGTCCTACAATGAGCAGTTCTTC.

The chain carries TRBV27 and TRBJ2-1; a possible D gene is TRBD1 (6 bases). This CDR3 region has 14 residues. V shed 5 bases and J shed 2 bases, with 10 bases lying between them. CDR1 and CDR2 (germline): MNHEY, SMNVEV (reference sequence). The CDR3 loop is CASSTGSPYNEQFF. The CDR3 region has the DNA TGTGCCAGCAGTACAGGGTCCCCCTACAATGAGCAGTTCTTC.

V usage is TRBV6-5 and J usage is TRBJ1-2; D gene uncertain. The CDR3 loop spans 13 amino acids. Germline CDR1 and CDR2: MNHEY and SVGAGI. The ends were cut back, 8 bases at V and 3 bases at J, with 13 bases in the middle. The CDR3 coding sequence is TGTGCCAGCGCCGGTTTTTTTTACTATGGCTACACCTTC. Translating it yields CASAGFFYYGYTF.

The CDR3 loop reads CASSLAPPGTGELFF. CDR3 bases: TGCGCCAGCAGCTTGGCGCCGCCGGGCACCGGGGAGCTGTTTTTT. The chain employs TRBV5-1 and TRBJ2-2; D unclear. Trimming took 0 bases from V and 4 from J, leaving 10 bases between them. CDR3 length: 15 amino acids. Germline CDR1 and CDR2: SGHRS and YFSETQ. The complete variable domain, with remaining parts taken from reference TRBV5-1 and TRBJ2-2, reads KAGVTQTPRYLIKTRGQQVTLSCSPISGHRSVSWYQQTPGQGLQFLFEYFSETQRNKGNFPGRFSGRQFSNSRSEMNVSTLELGDSALYLCASSLAPPGTGELFFGEGSRLTVL.

This chain joins TRBV7-2 and TRBJ2-3, with 8 bases aligning to TRBD2. CDR1 SGHTA and CDR2 FQGNSA come from the germline V gene. J lost 4 bases, V lost 2 bases, and 8 bases had no gene match. This CDR3 has 16 residues. The CDR3 here is CASSLWRGAGADTQYF. The CDR3 region has the DNA TGTGCCAGCAGCTTATGGCGGGGGGCGGGGGCAGATACGCAGTATTTT.

This clone was observed a single time. The CDR3 sequence: CASSIPPSTGSPYEQYF. CDR3 nucleotide sequence: TGTGCCAGTAGTATCCCCCCTTCGACAGGGTCCCCCTACGAGCAGTACTTC. V usage is TRBV19 and J usage is TRBJ2-7, with 7 positions matching TRBD1. Trimming took 3 bases from V and 2 from J; bases not matched to a gene: 13. CDR1 is LNHDA, CDR2 SQIVND, per germline (reference sequence). The CDR3 extends over 17 amino acids. Full variable domain (remainder filled in from reference TRBV19 and TRBJ2-7): DGGITQSPKYLFRKEGQNVTLSCEQNLNHDAMYWYRQDPGQGLRLIYYSQIVNDFQKGDIAEGYSVSREKKESFPLTVTSAQKNPTAFYLCASSIPPSTGSPYEQYFGPGTRLTVT.

The V call is TRBV5-7, the J call TRBJ1-5; D uncertain. TRBV5-7 qualifies as an ORF whose function is uncertain. V lost 6 bases and J lost 9, with 25 bases in between. The CDR3 is 16 amino acids. The CDR3 DNA is TGTGCCAGCACCTTCAAGAATATCACTAGAGGTCGGCCCCAGCATTTT. Protein product: CASTFKNITRGRPQHF.

The CDR3 loop reads CASSLRGFDSPLHF. CDR3 DNA: TGTGCCAGCAGCTTGAGGGGTTTTGATTCACCCCTCCACTTT. This chain connects TRBV5-6 to TRBJ1-6; D might be TRBD1 (5 bases). V lost 1 base and J 8 bases, leaving 10 bases between the germline ends. Germline V gives CDR1 SGHDT, CDR2 YYEEEE. CDR3 length equals 14 residues.

This clone was observed a few times. The chain carries TRBV27 and TRBJ1-4; D not resolved. In germline, CDR1 is MNHEY, CDR2 SMNVEV (reference sequence). The V and J ends lost 5 bases and 7 bases respectively, with 17 bases between them. The length of the CDR3 is 15 residues. This CDR3 reads CASSPNRQYGEKLFF. CDR3 bases: TGTGCCAGCAGTCCCAACCGCCAATACGGTGAAAAACTGTTTTTT.

This clone was counted many times. This CDR3 is also generated by other DNA sequences in the sample. The V gene is TRBV6-1, the J gene TRBJ2-2; 12 nucleotides line up with TRBD2. The CDR3 has 15 amino acids. The V segment lost 2 bases and the J segment 6 bases; nucleotides outside the gene matches: 1. Germline V gene sequence: CDR1 MNHNS, CDR2 SASEGT. The CDR3 loop is CASSELAGGPGELFF. The CDR3 region has the DNA TGTGCCAGCAGTGAACTAGCGGGAGGGCCCGGGGAGCTGTTTTTT.

CDR3 DNA: TGTGCCAGCAGTTTTGCCAGGCAGGGGGAAGCTTTCTTT. Amino acids: CASSFARQGEAFF. This sequence joins TRBV12-3 or TRBV12-4 and TRBJ1-1; perhaps TRBD1 as D (6 bases). The CDR3 has 13 amino acids. The V end was cut by 3 bases, the J end by 8 bases, with 13 bases between.

The V call is TRBV7-6, the J call TRBJ2-1, with 7 bases aligning to TRBD2. CDR1 SGHVS and CDR2 FNYEAQ come from the germline V gene. The length of the CDR3 is 13 residues. After removal of 8 bases from V and 8 bases from J, the junction contained 9 bases not matched to a gene. The CDR3 reads CASVGGTADEQFF. The CDR3 DNA reads TGTGCCAGCGTGGGGGGGACGGCGGATGAGCAGTTCTTC.

The chain employs TRBV6-2 or TRBV6-3 and TRBJ1-5; the D gene is possibly TRBD1 (5 bases). The CDR3 spans 16 residues. Trimming removed 6 bases from V and 1 base from J, with 16 bases in between. CDR1 and CDR2 from the germline V gene are MNHEY and SVGEGT. In DNA, the CDR3 is TGTGCCAGCAGCCCCGTCGGGGGGTTCAGCAATCAGCCCCAGCATTTT. Its translation is CASSPVGGFSNQPQHF.

The chain recombines TRBV27 with TRBJ2-7; the D is unclear. This CDR3 region has 14 residues. Germline V gene lookup returns CDR1 MNHEY and CDR2 SMNVEV (reference sequence). The V end lost 5 bases, the J end lost 3 bases, and 14 bases lay between the germline ends. CDR3: CASSPQPRVYEQYF. The CDR3 DNA reads as TGTGCCAGCAGTCCCCAACCGAGAGTCTACGAGCAGTACTTC.

V is TRBV5-8 and J is TRBJ2-7; D gene uncertain. CDR3 length: 11 residues. Trimming cost V 4 bases and J 5 bases, with 7 bases left between them. The germline gives CDR1 SGHTS, CDR2 YDEGEE. CDR3 sequence (DNA): TGTGCCAGCAGCCTCTATGACGAGCAGTACTTC. Translated, it gives CASSLYDEQYF.

This rearrangement joins TRBV9 to TRBJ2-7; TRBD2 is a possible D gene (5 bases). V gave up 4 bases and J gave up 6 bases, with 17 bases separating them. Germline CDR1 SGDLS, CDR2 YYNGEE. The CDR3 length is 14 residues. DNA for the CDR3: TGTGCCAGCAGCCCAGTGGGGTCCGAGGGCGAGCAGTACTTC. As protein: CASSPVGSEGEQYF.

CDR3 residues: CATSDLAGGRTDTQYF. In nucleotides, the CDR3 is TGTGCCACCAGTGATTTAGCGGGGGGGCGGACAGATACGCAGTATTTT. The rearrangement joins TRBV24-1 to TRBJ2-3; TRBD2 agrees at 10 bases. Germline CDR1 KGHDR, CDR2 SFDVKD. V dropped 1 base and J dropped 3; count of bases not matched to a gene: 3. The CDR3 totals 16 residues.

This clone has a handful of counts. Other nucleotide sequences in the sample specify the same CDR3. The chain has TRBV5-1 and TRBJ1-5, with a weak D call TRBD1 (5 bases). V was cut by 0 bases and J by 2 bases, with 6 bases left in between. Looked up from germline, CDR1 is SGHRS and CDR2 is YFSETQ. This CDR3 has 14 amino acids. CDR3 protein: CASSLAGGNQPQHF. In DNA form, the CDR3 reads TGCGCCAGCAGCTTGGCGGGGGGCAATCAGCCCCAGCATTTT.